The T cell receptor beta chain under discussion was sequenced for a study of T cell changes during pregnancy in multiple sclerosis. The data were produced by immunoSEQ multiplex PCR, yet TCRdb's version contains in-frame clones alone and is incomplete. The table includes 75,000 to 95,000 clones, 94% detected once. The CDR3 consists of 13 residues. Looked up from germline, CDR1 is SEHNR and CDR2 is FQNEAQ (reference sequence). The ends were cut back, 1 base at V and 2 bases at J, with 6 bases in the middle. The clonotype was recovered from a female donor with multiple sclerosis, enrolled in a pregnancy study. The chain employs TRBV7-9 and TRBJ2-7; possibly TRBD1 for D (5 bases). Here the sequenced sample was CD4+ T cells from peripheral blood mononuclear cells, taken after pregnancy. The CDR3 DNA reads as TGTGCCAGCAGCTTAGAGGGGACCTACGAGCAGTACTTC. Translated, it gives CASSLEGTYEQYF.